The clone carrying this T cell receptor (beta chain) was observed at least ten times. No antigen is known for it. The CDR3 is 13 amino acids. V dropped 1 base and J dropped 0 bases, with 4 bases sitting between them. Germline CDR1 is LGHDT and CDR2 is YNNKEL (reference sequence). These data belong to a study of read filtering for tumor transcriptome and immune sequencing. About the research overall: Whole-transcriptome libraries were prepared after DNase treatment. Points from the study as a whole: IR-seq captured clonotypes deeper and more reliably than RNA-seq.

Molecular barcoded adaptors covering alpha/delta and beta/gamma chains were used on approximately 400 ng RNA. MiXCR was run by TCRdb on the reads, yielding one entry per CDR3 protein. The sample records 50,000 to 65,000 distinct CDR3 sequences, roughly 19% being singletons. The TCR originated in a donor aged 40 or older with multiple myeloma. The sequenced sample consisted of a population of CD138-negative cells sorted from bone marrow. The chain has TRBV3-1 and TRBJ2-7; D is uncertain. CDR3 sequence reads: CASSQGASYEQYF. The CDR3 DNA reads as TGTGCCAGCAGCCAAGGAGCCTCCTACGAGCAGTACTTC.